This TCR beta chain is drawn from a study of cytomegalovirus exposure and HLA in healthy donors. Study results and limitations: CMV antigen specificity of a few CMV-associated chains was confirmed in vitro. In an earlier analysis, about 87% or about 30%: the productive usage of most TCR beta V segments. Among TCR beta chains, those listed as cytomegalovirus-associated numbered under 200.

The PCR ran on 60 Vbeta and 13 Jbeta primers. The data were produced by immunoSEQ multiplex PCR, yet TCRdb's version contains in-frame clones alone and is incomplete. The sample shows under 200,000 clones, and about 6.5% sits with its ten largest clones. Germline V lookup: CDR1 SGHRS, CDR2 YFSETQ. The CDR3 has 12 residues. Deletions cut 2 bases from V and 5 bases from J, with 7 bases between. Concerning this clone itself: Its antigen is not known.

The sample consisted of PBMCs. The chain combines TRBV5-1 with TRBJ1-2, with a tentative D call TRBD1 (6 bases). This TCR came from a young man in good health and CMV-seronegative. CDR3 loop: CASSFTGYGYTF. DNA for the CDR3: TGCGCCAGCAGCTTTACAGGGTATGGCTACACCTTC. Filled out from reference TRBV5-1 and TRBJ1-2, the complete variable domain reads KAGVTQTPRYLIKTRGQQVTLSCSPISGHRSVSWYQQTPGQGLQFLFEYFSETQRNKGNFPGRFSGRQFSNSRSEMNVSTLELGDSALYLCASSFTGYGYTFGSGTRLTVV.